Below, one T cell receptor beta chain is given with its context. The antigen remains unidentified. CDR3 length: 15 residues. Using the 5' RACE reads, TCRdb records one entry per CDR3 protein without DNA. The listing records 250,000 or so distinct CDR3 sequences. This sample is drawn from a study of T cells expressing NK-cell markers. Whole-study context: One of the eight sequenced donors was seronegative, whereas the other seven were HCMV-seropositive. Study observations and caveats: In a handful of donors, dominant clonotypes made up about 28.3-65% of CD3+CD56-NKG2C+ cells.

This clonotype originated in a woman aged 18 to 75 in good health. The sequenced sample consisted of blood T cells: a sorted CD56 or NKG2C T cell subset, CD4+ or CD8+ T cells, or bulk PBMC T cells (not recorded which). This chain connects TRBV12-3 or TRBV12-4 to TRBJ2-2; the D call of TRBD1 rests on TCRdb alone, since no DNA is present to check it. The CDR3 here is CASSPRTVGTGELFF.